The next 14 T cell receptor beta chains were all read from a single sample in a study of blood T cells in healthy people across ages (dated by TCRdb to the mid-2010s). The method was 5' RACE. Instrument used: Illumina HiSeq 2500. A second PCR of roughly 6 to 11 cycles was run with a J-beta primer mix and a sample-barcoded 5' primer. TCRdb redid the processing of the public reads, applying fastp at Q25 and MiXCR, and retained in-frame beta chains. When rows share a CDR3 protein, they turn into one entry using the most common DNA and genes. This sample gives approximately 600,000 distinct CDR3 sequences in total; 45% to 65% of them show up just once. The leading ten clones occupy roughly 34% of the sample. The specimen was blood. Source of these receptors: a man aged 60-69 years in good health.

This chain uses TRBV12-3 or TRBV12-4 with TRBJ2-7; D is perhaps TRBD2 (5 bases). The CDR3 has 14 amino acids. V was shortened by 6 bases and J by 0 bases, with 12 bases between the two germline ends. The CDR3 DNA reads as TGTGCCAGCAGGGAGACGGGGAGCTCCTACGAGCAGTACTTC. Translating gives CASRETGSSYEQYF.

This clonotype was seen once. This chain uses TRBV12-3 or TRBV12-4 with TRBJ2-1; tentatively, D is TRBD2 (6 bases). The CDR3 consists of 16 residues. Trimming took 4 bases from V and 2 from J, leaving 15 bases between them. The CDR3 DNA is TGTGCCAGCAGTTCCTTAGCGGTAGTAACCTACAATGAGCAGTTCTTC. As protein: CASSSLAVVTYNEQFF.

This chain uses TRBV7-2 with TRBJ2-6, with D possibly matching TRBD1 (5 bases). The germline V and J ends were trimmed by 6 bases and 4 bases, with 13 bases remaining between them. The CDR3 runs to 15 residues. In germline, CDR1 is SGHTA, CDR2 FQGNSA. The CDR3 DNA follows: TGTGCCAGCAGGGGGCAGACGACAGGGGCCAACGTCCTGACTTTC. Translating it yields CASRGQTTGANVLTF.

The V and J genes are TRBV3-1 and TRBJ2-5, with a weak D call TRBD2 (6 bases). The ends were cut back, 2 bases at V and 4 bases at J, with 11 bases in the middle. This CDR3 is 14 amino acids long. CDR1 is LGHDT and CDR2 is YNNKEL in the germline V gene (reference sequence). CDR3 region: CASSQYNGGETQYF. The CDR3 region has the DNA TGTGCCAGCAGCCAATATAACGGGGGAGAGACCCAGTACTTC.

The chain couples TRBV12-3 or TRBV12-4 to TRBJ1-4; TRBD1 agrees at 7 bases. This CDR3 region has 15 residues. Germline trimming cut 5 bases from V and 1 base from J; bases unmatched to any gene: 4. In nucleotides, the CDR3 is TGTGCCAGCAGTCGCCGACAGGGAACTAATGAAAAACTGTTTTTT. Translated: CASSRRQGTNEKLFF.

V and J are TRBV6-1 and TRBJ2-1; tentatively, D is TRBD2 (5 bases). Germline V gene data show CDR1 as MNHNS and CDR2 as SASEGT. The V and J ends lost 2 bases and 6 bases respectively, with 20 bases between them. The CDR3 covers 17 residues. The CDR3: CASSEFVFELETNEQFF. The CDR3 nucleotides read TGTGCCAGCAGTGAATTCGTTTTCGAACTAGAAACCAATGAGCAGTTCTTC.

V and J are TRBV7-9 and TRBJ1-4, with 9 nucleotides matching TRBD1. V trimming: 4 bases; J trimming: 4 bases; junction bases outside the gene matches: 4. This CDR3 is built from 15 residues. The germline CDR1 and CDR2 sequences are SEHNR and FQNEAQ (reference sequence). CDR3 loop: CASSSWTGDNEKLFF. CDR3 nucleotide sequence: TGTGCCAGCAGCTCGTGGACAGGGGATAATGAAAAACTGTTTTTT.

The gene calls are TRBV2 and TRBJ2-5; maybe TRBD2 (6 bases). CDR3 length equals 14 residues. The V end lost 6 bases, the J end lost 5 bases, and 16 bases lay between the germline ends. Germline lookup yields CDR1 SNHLY and CDR2 FYNNEI. In nucleotides, the CDR3 is TGTGCCAGCAGGGTCCGGCTAGCGAGGGAGACCCAGTACTTC. This translates into CASRVRLARETQYF.

The chain has TRBV7-7 and TRBJ2-7; no clear D. V gave up 1 base and J gave up 0 bases, with 7 bases separating them. Germline CDR1 SSHAT, CDR2 FNYEAQ (reference sequence). This CDR3 comprises 14 residues. CDR3: CASSLDSHSYEQYF. The CDR3 bases are TGTGCCAGCAGCTTAGACTCTCACTCCTACGAGCAGTACTTC.

The V and J genes are TRBV5-1 and TRBJ1-2; 8 bases match TRBD1. The germline CDR1 and CDR2 sequences are SGHRS and YFSETQ. The CDR3 consists of 15 residues. The V segment lost 4 bases and the J segment 2 bases; nucleotides outside the gene matches: 7. For the CDR3, the DNA is TGCGCCAGCAGCCCGGGACAGGCGGTAAACTATGGCTACACCTTC. It codes for CASSPGQAVNYGYTF.

The genes are TRBV9 and TRBJ1-4, with 8 bases lining up with TRBD1. The V gene end was trimmed by 3 bases and the J gene end by 7 bases; junction bases not matched to a gene: 5. The CDR3 is made up of 14 amino acids. Germline CDR1 is SGDLS and CDR2 is YYNGEE. CDR3 sequence: CASSGGQGGEKLFF. CDR3 coding DNA: TGTGCCAGCAGCGGCGGACAGGGAGGTGAAAAACTGTTTTTT.

This clonotype was seen only a few times. The J gene is TRBJ1-5, the V gene TRBV4-1; D gene uncertain. CDR1 MGHRA and CDR2 YSYEKL come from the germline V gene. V lost 3 bases, J lost 1 base, and 10 bases lay in between. This CDR3 comprises 15 residues. The CDR3 DNA reads as TGCGCCAGCAGCCAGGGTGTGGAGAGCAATCAGCCCCAGCATTTT. This encodes CASSQGVESNQPQHF.

The rearrangement links TRBV20-1 to TRBJ2-5, with D maybe TRBD1 (5 bases). The CDR3 length is 14 residues. Looked up from germline, CDR1 is DFQATT and CDR2 is SNEGSKA (reference sequence). The V end lost 1 base, the J end lost 4 bases, and 13 bases lay between the germline ends. The CDR3 here is CSARVPQGGETQYF. CDR3 DNA sequence: TGCAGTGCTAGAGTCCCGCAGGGTGGAGAGACCCAGTACTTC.

Only a few counts were recorded for this clonotype. This chain connects TRBV20-1 to TRBJ2-7, with D possibly being TRBD2 (5 bases). The CDR3 spans 15 residues. In germline, CDR1 is DFQATT, CDR2 SNEGSKA (reference sequence). V was shortened by 4 bases and J by 0 bases, with 16 bases between the two germline ends. This CDR3 is CSAISRTGSSYEQYF. DNA for the CDR3: TGCAGTGCTATCTCCCGGACTGGAAGCTCCTACGAGCAGTACTTC.